Here is one T cell receptor beta chain with its context. Antigen specificity is unknown. The data were taken from a study of T cell responses to AZD1222 COVID-19 vaccine. Findings and caveats of the study: Across the whole spike, CD4 TCRs peaked at regions 160-218 and 743-854. Repertoires in all cases were sampled only once the peak T cell response had passed. Only a handful of AZD1222 recipients were seropositive at baseline.

Repertoires were generated with immunoSEQ multiplex PCR, while TCRdb's copy carries only in-frame clones and drops some. The sample has 70,000 to 90,000 clones; over 85% are singletons. CDR3 size: 13 residues. Trimming stripped 2 bases from V and 9 bases from J, with 9 bases between. Germline lookup yields CDR1 SGHNT and CDR2 YYREEE (reference sequence). This chain uses TRBV5-4 with TRBJ1-6; D remains unclear. The sequences come from peripheral blood, collected on day 0 of AZD1222 vaccination. This TCR derives from an adult in good health. CDR3 region: CASSFSQTSPLHF. The CDR3 bases are TGTGCCAGCAGCTTTTCCCAGACTTCACCCCTCCACTTT.